The 5 T cell receptor beta chains below were found in one sample sequenced in a study of blood T cell repertoires in COVID-19. Sequenced by immunoSEQ multiplex PCR; TCRdb stores in-frame clones only, minus some. The repertoire includes roughly 87,000 clones, around 82% of them detected once, and under 3.5% sits in the top ten. Sequenced material: peripheral blood. The source is a woman older than 75 with COVID-19, enrolled during active disease.

The rearrangement uses TRBV3-1 (or the pseudogene TRBV3-2) and TRBJ1-5; 7 bases match TRBD1. The V gene's germline CDR1 is LGHDT and CDR2 YNNKEL (reference sequence). V shed 1 base and J 6 bases; nucleotides not matched to a gene: 3. The CDR3 spans 14 residues. Written as DNA, the CDR3 is TGTGCCAGCAGCCAAGGGCAGGGGGGTCAGCCCCAGCATTTT. Protein: CASSQGQGGQPQHF.

Turning to this clone: One end of the junction does not line up with germline, which may come from a read error. The chain uses TRBV7-7 and TRBJ2-1, with a possible D match to TRBD2 (6 bases). CDR1 is SSHAT and CDR2 is FNYEAQ in the germline V gene (reference sequence). The CDR3 sequence is 15 residues long. CDR3 nucleotide sequence: TGTGCTAGCAGCTCGGGACTTGCTATTTACAATGAGCAGTTCTTC. Its translation is CASSSGLAIYNEQFF.

This clone occurred once. The CDR3 reads CASSLGSSYNSPLHF. The CDR3 DNA reads TGCGCCAGCAGCTTGGGGAGCTCCTATAATTCACCCCTCCACTTT. The V call is TRBV5-1, the J call TRBJ1-6; D remains unclear. V shed 0 bases and J shed 0 bases, with 4 bases lying between them. The CDR3 covers 15 residues. Germline-derived CDR1 and CDR2 are SGHRS and YFSETQ. The variable domain in full, with the rest retrieved from reference TRBV5-1 and TRBJ1-6, is KAGVTQTPRYLIKTRGQQVTLSCSPISGHRSVSWYQQTPGQGLQFLFEYFSETQRNKGNFPGRFSGRQFSNSRSEMNVSTLELGDSALYLCASSLGSSYNSPLHFGNGTRLTVT.

The chain is built from TRBV7-9 and TRBJ1-5; TRBD1 might be the D (5 bases). The CDR3 spans 15 residues. With 1 base removed from V and 3 bases from J, the gap between germline ends came to 10 bases. The germline CDR1 and CDR2 sequences are SEHNR and FQNEAQ (reference sequence). The CDR3 sequence is CASSLDQGPNQPQHF. The CDR3 nucleotides are TGTGCCAGCAGCTTAGATCAGGGTCCCAATCAGCCCCAGCATTTT.

This chain connects TRBV5-1 to TRBJ2-1, with TRBD2 matching 10 bases. The V segment lost 0 bases and the J segment 12 bases; nucleotides outside the gene matches: 6. Germline assignment: CDR1 SGHRS and CDR2 YFSETQ. This CDR3 has 14 amino acids. The CDR3 sequence is CASSLVLAGDGQFF. The CDR3 DNA sequence: TGCGCCAGCAGCTTGGTTCTAGCGGGAGACGGGCAGTTCTTC.